A single sample gave rise to the 20 T cell receptor beta chains below, sequenced in a study of CD8+ T cells in alopecia areata. RNA was extracted and reverse transcribed into cDNA as the sequencing template. Sequenced by immunoSEQ multiplex PCR; TCRdb stores in-frame clones only, minus some. The sample shows about 6,000 clones, none of them appearing just once. This sample's time point: mouse skin 6 weeks after grafting, around onset of hair loss. The source material was skin, sampled at week 6. Receptor source: a C3H/HeJ mouse with alopecia areata. As its MHC haplotype, the strain has H2-k.

In this sample, this clone is medium-sized. Gene names and germline match the mouse. The read falls 4 residues short of the CDR3 end, and the missing part is taken from the germline J gene. The chain links TRBV13-2 to TRBJ2-4, with 11 bases that match TRBD2. Looked up from germline, CDR1 is NNHNN and CDR2 is SYGAGS (reference sequence). The CDR3 runs 17 residues. Trimming at V came to 0 bases and at J to 2 bases, leaving 5 bases not matched to a gene. Partial CDR3 DNA: TGTGCCAGCGGTGATGCTTGGACTGGGGGGTTTCAAAAC. This gives the protein CASGDAWTGGFQN. The entire CDR3 protein is CASGDAWTGGFQNTLYF.

This clone was observed many times. Germline and genes here are mouse. The read stops 4 residues short of the end of the CDR3; the missing end is completed from the germline J gene. The rearrangement joins TRBV13-1 to TRBJ1-1, with D possibly TRBD1 on 5 matching bases. Germline CDR1 NSHNY, CDR2 SYGAGN. CDR3 size: 14 residues. Trimming stripped 0 bases from V and 0 bases from J, with 6 bases between. CDR3 loop: CASSDAQANTEVFF. The DNA read from the CDR3 is TGTGCCAGCAGTGATGCACAGGCAAACACA.

This clone was detected ten times or more. These gene names are mouse names. From the germline J gene comes the end of the CDR3, since the read stops 4 residues before it. The chain couples TRBV3 to TRBJ2-5; 11 positions agree with TRBD2. The germline V gene encodes CDR1 SNHLY and CDR2 FYNGKV (reference sequence). After removal of 6 bases from V and 0 bases from J, the junction contained 2 bases not matched to a gene. The CDR3 covers 15 residues. CDR3 protein: CASRGTGGNQDTQYF. The DNA read from the CDR3 is TGTGCCAGCAGGGGGACTGGGGGTAACCAAGAC.

Turning to this clone: The genes are named according to mouse. The read halts 4 residues ahead of the CDR3 end, with the missing end drawn from the germline J gene. The chain couples TRBV19 to TRBJ2-1, with 9 bases matching TRBD1. This CDR3 region has 13 residues. CDR1 and CDR2 from the germline V gene are FNHDT and SITEND (reference sequence). CDR3 sequence reads: CASSMGTGPEQFF. The DNA read from the CDR3 is TGTGCCAGCAGTATGGGGACAGGGCCT. Combining the CDR3 with reference TRBV19 and TRBJ2-1 gives the whole variable domain GGIITQTPKFLIGQEGQKLTLKCQQNFNHDTMYWYRQDSGKGLRLIYYSITENDLQKGDLSEGYDASREKKSSFSLTVTSAQKNEMAVFLCASSMGTGPEQFFGPGTRLTVL.

This clone was recorded a few times. Genes here carry mouse names. The read stops 4 residues short of the end of the CDR3; the missing end is completed from the germline J gene. The chain combines TRBV19 with TRBJ2-2; 7 bases are shared with TRBD1. This CDR3 region has 14 residues. V lost 1 base and J lost 4; bases outside the gene matches: 1. In germline, CDR1 is FNHDT, CDR2 SITEND (reference sequence). CDR3 in amino acids: CASSINRGTGQLYF. CDR3 bases read: TGTGCCAGCAGTATAAACAGGGGCACCGGG.

Concerning this clone: The gene symbols are mouse symbols. The CDR3 end falls 4 residues outside the read, so it is completed with the germline J gene. The rearrangement uses TRBV29 and TRBJ1-2; TRBD1 is a possible D gene (6 bases). Germline V CDR1 and CDR2: MSHET, SYDVDS. V was shortened by 5 bases and J by 0 bases, with 10 bases between the two germline ends. This CDR3 comprises 14 residues. CDR3 protein: CASSPDRTNSDYTF. The sequenced CDR3 bases are TGTGCTAGCAGTCCCGACAGGACAAACTCC.

There are many counts of this clone. Here the gene names and germline are mouse. The observed sequence ends 4 residues before the CDR3 terminus, with the missing tail filled in from the germline J gene. The chain uses TRBV12-1 and TRBJ2-1; 14 bases are shared with TRBD2. CDR3 length: 17 amino acids. Germline CDR1 reads SGHSN; CDR2 reads HYEKVE. The sequenced part of the CDR3 DNA is TGTGCCAGCTCTCTCCCGGGACTGGGGGGGCCGAGGGCT. Protein sequence: CASSLPGLGGPRA. The full CDR3 reads CASSLPGLGGPRAEQFF. The whole variable domain, remainder taken from reference TRBV12-1 and TRBJ2-1, is DSGVVQSPRHIIKEKGGRSVLTCIPISGHSNVVWYQQTLGKELKFLIQHYEKVERDKGFLPSRFSVQQFDDYHSEMNMSALELEDSAMYFCASSLPGLGGPRAEQFFGPGTRLTVL.

This clone has just a few counts. Genes and germline are mouse. The sequence runs out 4 residues before the end of the CDR3; the remainder is reconstructed from the germline J gene. This sequence joins TRBV29 and TRBJ2-2, with TRBD2 matching over 10 bases. This CDR3 region has 15 residues. V was pared by 6 bases and J by 3 bases, with 4 bases of the junction left unmatched. In germline, CDR1 is MSHET, CDR2 SYDVDS. The DNA read from the CDR3 is TGTGCTAGCAGATCTGGGGGGGCGGACACCGGG. It translates to CASRSGGADTG. In full, the CDR3 reads CASRSGGADTGQLYF.

The table lists this clone with many counts. Gene names and germline match the mouse. Read data end 4 residues before the CDR3 end; the end is taken from the germline J gene. V gene TRBV31 combines with J gene TRBJ2-3; 8 bases agree with TRBD2. The ends lost 1 base at V and 0 bases at J; junction bases unmatched: 3. This CDR3 is 15 amino acids long. Germline V CDR1 and CDR2: GKSSPN, SITVG. The DNA read from the CDR3 is TGTGCCTGGAGTCAGGGACTGGCTAGTGCAGAA. Its protein is CAWSQGLASAE. The whole CDR3 region reads CAWSQGLASAETLYF.

Of note for this clone: Gene names refer to mouse genes. The observed sequence ends 4 residues before the CDR3 terminus, with the missing tail filled in from the germline J gene. The chain uses TRBV4 and TRBJ2-3; D call uncertain. Trimming removed 5 bases from V and 0 bases from J, with 9 bases in between. The CDR3 has 14 amino acids. CDR1 and CDR2 from the germline V gene are LGHDT and YNNKQL (reference sequence). CDR3 sequence: CASSKGASAETLYF. The sequenced CDR3 bases are TGTGCCAGCAGCAAGGGTGCTAGTGCAGAA.

This clone has just a few counts. A much larger clone sits a single nucleotide away, making a read error possible. Germline and genes: mouse. The read ends 4 residues early relative to the CDR3; the germline J gene fills the gap. This chain links TRBV5 with TRBJ2-7, with D hard to call. The CDR3 runs to 13 residues. Germline V gene data show CDR1 as LGHNA and CDR2 as YNLKQL (reference sequence). Trimming took 0 bases from V and 0 from J, leaving 3 bases between them. The CDR3 region is CASSQDSSYEQYF. The CDR3 bases that were read are TGTGCCAGCAGCCAAGACAGCTCCTAT.

This clone has a handful of counts. Genes and germline are mouse. From the germline J gene comes the end of the CDR3, since the read stops 4 residues before it. The rearrangement links TRBV17 to TRBJ2-4; TRBD2 agrees at 11 bases. Germline V gene data show CDR1 as MNHDT and CDR2 as YYDKIL. The CDR3 spans 17 residues. Trimming cost V 0 bases and J 0 bases; bases outside gene matches: 2. The CDR3 here is CASSRDGTGGSQNTLYF. Partial CDR3 DNA: TGTGCTAGCAGTAGAGACGGGACTGGGGGAAGTCAAAAC. The full variable domain, in which reference TRBV17 and TRBJ2-4 provide the parts outside the CDR3, is DTTVKQNPRYKLARVGKPVNLICSQTMNHDTMYWYQKKPNQAPKLLLFYYDKILNREADTFEKFQSSRPNNSFCSLYIGSAGLEYSAMYLCASSRDGTGGSQNTLYFGAGTRLSVL.

A word on this clone: The gene symbols are mouse symbols. The read comes to an end 4 residues before the CDR3 does, leaving the germline J gene to fill in the end. J is TRBJ2-1 and V is TRBV19, with 9 bases matching TRBD1. V lost 1 base, J lost 4 bases, and 3 bases stayed unmatched. The CDR3 runs to 15 residues. Looked up from germline, CDR1 is FNHDT and CDR2 is SITEND (reference sequence). The sequenced part of the CDR3 DNA is TGTGCCAGCAGTATATCCGGACAGGGGTATGCT. Amino acids: CASSISGQGYA. In full, the CDR3 reads CASSISGQGYAEQFF.

This clone was observed many times. Gene names and germline match the mouse. Read data end 4 residues before the CDR3 end; the end is taken from the germline J gene. The chain links TRBV5 to TRBJ1-2; D possibly corresponds to TRBD1 (6 bases). Germline V gene lookup returns CDR1 LGHNA and CDR2 YNLKQL (reference sequence). The CDR3 contains 15 residues. The V end lost 0 bases, the J end lost 0 bases, and 8 bases lay between the germline ends. The CDR3 loop reads CASSQDPGANSDYTF. The covered CDR3 bases are TGTGCCAGCAGCCAAGATCCAGGGGCAAACTCC.

This clone was observed at least ten times. Gene labels here are mouse ones. The read halts 4 residues ahead of the CDR3 end, with the missing end drawn from the germline J gene. This sequence joins TRBV5 and TRBJ2-1; D might be TRBD1 (6 bases). Germline CDR1 is LGHNA and CDR2 is YNLKQL (reference sequence). The CDR3 loop spans 15 amino acids. The V end lost 3 bases, the J end lost 1 base, and 10 bases lay between the germline ends. The DNA read from the CDR3 is TGTGCCAGCAGCCAGCCGGGACAAAACTATGCT. It encodes CASSQPGQNYA. The full-length CDR3 reads as CASSQPGQNYAEQFF.

This clone is judged medium-sized. Each gene name is a mouse one. The read terminates 4 residues ahead of where the CDR3 ends, so the germline J gene completes it. The chain uses TRBV1 and TRBJ2-3; D gene ambiguous. The CDR3 runs to 16 residues. Trimming pared 0 bases from V and 0 bases from J, leaving 10 bases between. Germline CDR1 NSQYPW, CDR2 LRSPGD (reference sequence). The part of the CDR3 DNA that was read is TGCACCTGCAGTGCAGAGGAGGGTCTTAGTGCAGAA. It is translated as CTCSAEEGLSAE. The whole CDR3 protein is CTCSAEEGLSAETLYF.

This clone was observed a handful of times. Genes and germline are mouse. Read sequence stops 4 residues before the CDR3 end, and the germline J gene provides the missing end. The rearrangement joins TRBV19 to TRBJ1-2; D not resolved. Per germline, CDR1 FNHDT and CDR2 SITEND (reference sequence). The CDR3 is 14 residues long. The V and J ends lost 4 bases and 0 bases respectively, with 10 bases between them. CDR3 loop: CASSPLTSNSDYTF. The sequenced CDR3 bases are TGTGCCAGCAGTCCCTTGACATCAAACTCC. Full variable domain (missing parts from reference TRBV19 and TRBJ1-2): GGIITQTPKFLIGQEGQKLTLKCQQNFNHDTMYWYRQDSGKGLRLIYYSITENDLQKGDLSEGYDASREKKSSFSLTVTSAQKNEMAVFLCASSPLTSNSDYTFGSGTRLLVI.

On this clone itself: Gene names are mouse gene names. The sequence runs out 4 residues before the end of the CDR3; the remainder is reconstructed from the germline J gene. The rearrangement joins TRBV29 to TRBJ1-2; the D gene is possibly TRBD1 (5 bases). This CDR3 comprises 14 residues. Germline assignment: CDR1 MSHET and CDR2 SYDVDS. The V gene lost 2 bases and the J gene lost 0 bases, with 7 bases spanning the gap. Partial CDR3 DNA: TGTGCTAGCAGTTTAGACAGCGCAAACTCC. Amino acid sequence: CASSLDSANS. In full, the CDR3 is CASSLDSANSDYTF.

Within the sample, this clone is large (0.1 to 1%). Germline and genes: mouse. The CDR3 goes on 4 residues after the read ends, and that part is filled in from the germline J gene. This chain links TRBV13-2 with TRBJ1-2; 7 bases map to TRBD1. Per germline, CDR1 NNHNN and CDR2 SYGAGS (reference sequence). V gave up 0 bases and J gave up 3 bases; unmatched junction bases: 5. This CDR3 is built from 15 residues. The CDR3: CASGDARRGDSDYTF. CDR3 DNA (partial): TGTGCCAGCGGTGATGCTCGCAGGGGGGACTCC.

In its sample, this clone ranks as large. Mouse gene names apply. The CDR3 extends 4 residues past the end of the read, so its final part is completed from the germline J gene. The chain is built from TRBV19 and TRBJ1-1, with 10 bases lining up with TRBD1. Germline CDR1 reads FNHDT; CDR2 reads SITEND (reference sequence). The CDR3 length is 13 residues. The ends lost 7 bases at V and 1 base at J; junction bases unmatched: 1. The CDR3 spells CASGDRGNTEVFF. Partial CDR3 DNA: TGTGCCAGCGGGGACAGGGGAAACACA.